A single T cell receptor beta chain is shown here with its context. The antigen is undetermined. The sample originates from a study of T-cell memory formation after mild COVID-19. Overall study: Across donors, TCR clusters were largely donor specific.

Germline V CDR1 and CDR2: MNHEY, SVGAGI. There are 13 residues in the CDR3. V gave up 6 bases and J gave up 0 bases, with 8 bases separating them. Study-wide results and caveats: CD4/CD8 balance held among clones contracting day 15 to 85, and later expanders leaned CD4+. Pre-infection memory already had some responding clones, implying cross-reactive memory joined.

5'RACE with constant-segment primers yielded barcoded, UMI-tagged TCR alpha and TCR beta cDNA libraries. TCRdb reprocessed the 5' RACE reads via MiXCR and lists one record per CDR3 protein. The sample lists approximately 240,000 distinct CDR3 sequences; 15% to 20% were seen once. The source is a man aged 18-30 years who had mild COVID-19 (a few samples of this study predate the infection). Cell type and time point are not known. Sequencing used PBMCs or a T cell subset sorted from them (not recorded which). V gene TRBV6-5 combines with J gene TRBJ1-1; D call uncertain. This CDR3 reads CASRTTMNTEAFF. CDR3 in DNA: TGTGCCAGCAGAACTACCATGAACACTGAAGCTTTCTTT.